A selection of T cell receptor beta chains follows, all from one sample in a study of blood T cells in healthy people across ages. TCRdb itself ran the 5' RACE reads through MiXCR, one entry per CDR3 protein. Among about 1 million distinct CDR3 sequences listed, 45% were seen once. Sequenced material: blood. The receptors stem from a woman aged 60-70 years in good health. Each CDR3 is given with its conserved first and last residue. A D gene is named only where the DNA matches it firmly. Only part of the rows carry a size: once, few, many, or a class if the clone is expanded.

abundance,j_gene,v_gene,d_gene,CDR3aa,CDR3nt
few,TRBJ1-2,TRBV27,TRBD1,CASSDRGYYGYTF,TGTGCCAGCAGTGACAGGGGTTACTATGGCTACACCTTC
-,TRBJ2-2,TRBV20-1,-,CSAKQTRGELFF,TGCAGTGCTAAACAGACCCGTGGGGAGCTGTTTTTT
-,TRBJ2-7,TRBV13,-,CASTIRRAGQNYEQYF,TGTGCCAGCACCATAAGGAGGGCGGGCCAAAACTACGAGCAGTACTTC
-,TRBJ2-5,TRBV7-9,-,CASSARTGRVQYF,TGTGCCAGCAGCGCCCGGACAGGGAGGGTCCAGTACTTC
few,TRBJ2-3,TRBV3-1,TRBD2,CASSPTAGTDTQYF,TGTGCCAGCAGCCCCACAGCGGGGACAGATACGCAGTATTTT
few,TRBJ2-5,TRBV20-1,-,CSASIIDAETQYF,TGCAGTGCTAGCATAATAGATGCGGAGACCCAGTACTTC
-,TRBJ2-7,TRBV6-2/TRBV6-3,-,CASSPRTIYNEQYF,TGTGCCAGCAGTCCTCGGACTATTTACAATGAGCAGTACTTC
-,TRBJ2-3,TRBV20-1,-,CSALGKGSLDTQYF,TGCAGTGCCCTAGGCAAGGGGAGCTTAGATACGCAGTATTTT
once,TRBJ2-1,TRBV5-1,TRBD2,CASSLVGSGTSSYNEQFF,TGCGCCAGCAGCTTGGTAGGTAGCGGGACGAGCTCCTACAATGAGCAGTTCTTC
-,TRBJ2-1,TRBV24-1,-,CATSDPGQSDEQFF,TGTGCCACCAGTGATCCCGGACAGAGTGATGAGCAGTTCTTC
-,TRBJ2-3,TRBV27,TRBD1,CASSLFLDRGTDTQYF,TGTGCCAGCAGTTTATTCCTGGACAGGGGAACAGATACGCAGTATTTT
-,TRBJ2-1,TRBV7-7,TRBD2,CASSTSDNSYNEQFF,TGTGCCAGCAGCACTAGCGATAACTCCTACAATGAGCAGTTCTTC
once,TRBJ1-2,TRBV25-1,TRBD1,CASSEWVGGGYGYTF,TGTGCCAGCAGCGAATGGGTAGGGGGCGGTTATGGCTACACCTTC
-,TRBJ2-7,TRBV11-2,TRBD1,CASRPPFRDRDHEQYF,TGTGCCAGCAGACCCCCGTTCCGGGACAGGGACCACGAGCAGTACTTC
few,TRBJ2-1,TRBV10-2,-,CASSESHLWGLTSYNEQFF,TGCGCCAGCAGTGAGTCGCATTTATGGGGTCTCACCTCCTACAATGAGCAGTTCTTC
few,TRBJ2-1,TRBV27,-,CASSPSVDSNEQFF,TGTGCCAGCTCCCCTAGCGTAGATAGCAATGAGCAGTTCTTC
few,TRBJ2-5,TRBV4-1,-,CASSQDDETQYF,TGCGCCAGCAGCCAAGATGACGAGACCCAGTACTTC
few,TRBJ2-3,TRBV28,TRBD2,CATISGIGFGTQYF,TGTGCCACCATTAGCGGGATTGGTTTTGGAACGCAGTATTTT
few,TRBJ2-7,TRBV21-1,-,CASSKYLGPSYEQYF,TGTGCCAGCAGCAAATACCTAGGTCCATCCTACGAGCAGTACTTC
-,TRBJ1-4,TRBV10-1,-,CASSARQVNEKLFF,TGCGCCAGCAGTGCAAGACAGGTTAATGAAAAACTGTTTTTT
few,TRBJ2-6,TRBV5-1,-,CASSWGHWSSGANVLTF,TGCGCCAGTAGCTGGGGACACTGGAGCTCTGGGGCCAACGTCCTGACTTTC
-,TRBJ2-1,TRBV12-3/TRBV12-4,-,CASSVLRLEQFF,TGTGCCAGCAGTGTCCTGCGCCTTGAGCAGTTCTTC
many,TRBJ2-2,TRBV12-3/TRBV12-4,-,CASSLLTGELFF,TGTGCCAGCAGTTTATTGACCGGGGAGCTGTTTTTT
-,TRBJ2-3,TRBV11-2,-,CASSPSRDTTDTQYF,TGTGCCAGCAGTCCTTCCCGGGATACAACAGATACGCAGTATTTT
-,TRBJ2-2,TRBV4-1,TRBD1,CASSPDRRNTGELFF,TGCGCCAGCAGCCCGGACAGGAGGAACACCGGGGAGCTGTTTTTT
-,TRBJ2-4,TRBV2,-,CASSQQGRGNIQYF,TGTGCCAGCAGTCAACAGGGTCGGGGAAACATTCAGTACTTC
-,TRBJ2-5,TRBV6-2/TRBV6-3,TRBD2,CASSYAYETSGVQETQYF,TGTGCCAGCAGTTACGCGTACGAGACTAGCGGTGTACAAGAGACCCAGTACTTC
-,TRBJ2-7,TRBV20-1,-,CSARPVGLSYEQYF,TGCAGTGCTAGACCCGTTGGGCTTAGCTACGAGCAGTACTTC
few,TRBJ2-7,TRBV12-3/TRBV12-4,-,CASSPPLIHEQYF,TGTGCCAGCAGTCCCCCACTGATCCACGAGCAGTACTTC
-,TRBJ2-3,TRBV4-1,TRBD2,CASSQDPSGSLLNTQYF,TGCGCCAGCAGCCAAGATCCTAGCGGGAGCCTCCTGAATACGCAGTATTTT
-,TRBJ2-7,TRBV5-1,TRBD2,CASSFVPSGASYEQYF,TGCGCCAGCAGCTTTGTCCCTAGCGGGGCGTCCTACGAGCAGTACTTC
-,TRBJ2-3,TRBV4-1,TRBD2,CASSQVGPSGHTDTQYF,TGCGCCAGCAGCCAAGTTGGACCTAGCGGGCACACAGATACGCAGTATTTT
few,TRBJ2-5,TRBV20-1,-,CSARRQGSQYF,TGCAGTGCTCGGCGGCAGGGTTCCCAGTACTTC
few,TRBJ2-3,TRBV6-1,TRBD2,CASRLGTSGRTDTQYF,TGTGCCAGCAGGCTCGGGACTAGCGGGAGGACAGATACGCAGTATTTT
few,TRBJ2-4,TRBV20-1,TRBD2,CSARASGRAGNIQYF,TGCAGTGCTAGAGCCAGCGGGAGGGCTGGAAACATTCAGTACTTC
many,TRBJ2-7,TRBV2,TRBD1,CASRRDLGQQPYEQYF,TGTGCCAGCAGGAGAGACCTGGGACAGCAACCCTACGAGCAGTACTTC
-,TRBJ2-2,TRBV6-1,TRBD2,CASSELAGGGTGELFF,TGTGCCAGCAGTGAACTCGCGGGAGGGGGCACCGGGGAGCTGTTTTTT
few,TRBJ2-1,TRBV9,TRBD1,CASSVAGTGGNEQFF,TGTGCCAGCAGCGTAGCCGGGACAGGGGGCAATGAGCAGTTCTTC
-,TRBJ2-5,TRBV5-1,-,CASSLVQGGTQYF,TGCGCCAGCAGCTTGGTTCAGGGAGGCACCCAGTACTTC
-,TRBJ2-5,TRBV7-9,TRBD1,CASSLPLGRTGHNEQYF,TGTGCCAGCAGCTTACCTTTGGGCAGGACAGGGCACAATGAGCAGTACTTC
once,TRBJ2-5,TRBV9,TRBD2,CASSSTGTSGAETQYF,TGTGCCAGCAGCTCTACCGGGACTAGCGGGGCGGAGACCCAGTACTTC
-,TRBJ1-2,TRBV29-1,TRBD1,CSGLTGQGASGYTF,TGCAGCGGGCTTACGGGACAGGGGGCTTCTGGCTACACCTTC